This entry lists 9 T cell receptor beta chains sequenced from one sample in a study of response to subunit inactivated influenza vaccine. TCRdb passed the RT-PCR reads through MiXCR, listing each CDR3 protein once. The table has 500,000 to 600,000 distinct CDR3 sequences, 10% to 15% seen once. The sample was PBMCs from blood, taken on the day of vaccination. The receptors shown here come from a man aged 50-60 years who received an inactivated influenza vaccine.

Many counts were recorded for this clonotype. The chain joins TRBV7-3 to TRBJ2-3; a weak D match, TRBD1 (5 bases). Trimming shortened V by 6 bases and J by 2 bases, and 18 bases separated the two germline ends. In germline, CDR1 is SGHTA, CDR2 FQGTGA. This CDR3 comprises 16 residues. This CDR3 reads CASSYERGLNTDTQYF. DNA for the CDR3: TGTGCCAGCAGTTATGAAAGGGGATTGAACACAGATACGCAGTATTTT.

The J gene is TRBJ2-7, the V gene TRBV20-1; tentatively, D is TRBD2 (5 bases). The V end was cut by 6 bases, the J end by 0 bases, with 12 bases between. Per germline, CDR1 DFQATT and CDR2 SNEGSKA (reference sequence). This CDR3 region has 13 residues. CDR3 nucleotide sequence: TGCAGTGCAACGGGATCCCTCTCCTACGAGCAGTACTTC. Translating it yields CSATGSLSYEQYF.

A few counts support this clonotype. CDR3 region: CATSRARDVLGQYF. The CDR3 nucleotides read TGTGCCACCAGCAGAGCCCGGGACGTATTAGGGCAGTACTTC. The gene calls are TRBV15 and TRBJ2-7; D might be TRBD1 or TRBD2, each matching 5 bases. V was pared by 1 base and J by 9 bases, with 16 bases between. The CDR3 spans 14 residues. Germline CDR1 and CDR2: LNHNV and YYDKDF (reference sequence).

This chain links TRBV6-1 with TRBJ2-2, with D perhaps matching TRBD1 (6 bases). V was cut by 4 bases and J by 4 bases, with 16 bases left in between. Germline lookup yields CDR1 MNHNS and CDR2 SASEGT. The CDR3 runs to 16 residues. CDR3 in DNA: TGTGCCAGCAGTGTTGGGACAAATCTCTTCACCGGGGAGCTGTTTTTT. Protein: CASSVGTNLFTGELFF.

This clonotype was detected a few times. The chain links TRBV6-2 or TRBV6-3 to TRBJ2-2; D remains ambiguous. The V gene lost 0 bases and the J gene lost 3 bases, with 11 bases spanning the gap. Looked up from germline, CDR1 is MNHEY and CDR2 is SVGEGT. The CDR3 covers 16 residues. CDR3 residues: CASSYSTPTHTGELFF. The CDR3 nucleotides read TGTGCCAGCAGTTACTCAACCCCGACTCACACCGGGGAGCTGTTTTTT.

V and J are TRBV4-3 and TRBJ1-2, with D maybe TRBD1 (5 bases). Germline V CDR1 and CDR2: LGHNA, YSLEER. V dropped 0 bases and J dropped 2 bases, with 10 bases sitting between them. The CDR3 covers 15 residues. The CDR3 DNA reads TGCGCCAGCAGCCAAGATAGACAGAGCAACTATGGCTACACCTTC. This gives the protein CASSQDRQSNYGYTF.

Only a few counts were recorded for this clonotype. This sequence joins TRBV6-5 and TRBJ1-2; no firm D call. This CDR3 is 15 amino acids long. The V gene lost 0 bases and the J gene lost 2 bases, with 10 bases spanning the gap. CDR1 is MNHEY and CDR2 is SVGAGI in the germline V gene. CDR3 loop: CASSYSQWTNYGYTF. The CDR3, as DNA: TGTGCCAGCAGTTACTCTCAGTGGACCAACTATGGCTACACCTTC.

This clonotype was counted a few times. V is TRBV7-2 and J is TRBJ1-5, with a possible D match to TRBD1 (6 bases). Germline V lookup: CDR1 SGHTA, CDR2 FQGNSA. This CDR3 comprises 17 residues. V was clipped by 1 base and J by 0 bases, with 13 bases between them. The CDR3 bases are TGTGCCAGCAGCTTAGTAGGGGGACGGTATAGCAATCAGCCCCAGCATTTT. Translated, it gives CASSLVGGRYSNQPQHF.

The chain couples TRBV7-2 to TRBJ2-2; 11 nucleotides line up with TRBD2. Trimming at V came to 0 bases and at J to 9 bases, leaving 6 bases not matched to a gene. Per the germline V gene, CDR1 is SGHTA and CDR2 is FQGNSA. CDR3 length: 16 amino acids. The CDR3 region has the DNA TGTGCCAGCAGCTTAGCGGCTAGCGGGGGGTACCGGGAGCTGTTTTTT. Translation gives CASSLAASGGYRELFF. The full variable domain, its missing parts supplied by reference TRBV7-2 and TRBJ2-2, is GAGVSQSPSNKVTEKGKDVELRCDPISGHTALYWYRQSLGQGLEFLIYFQGNSAPDKSGLPSDRFSAERTGGSVSTLTIQRTQQEDSAVYLCASSLAASGGYRELFFGEGSRLTVL.